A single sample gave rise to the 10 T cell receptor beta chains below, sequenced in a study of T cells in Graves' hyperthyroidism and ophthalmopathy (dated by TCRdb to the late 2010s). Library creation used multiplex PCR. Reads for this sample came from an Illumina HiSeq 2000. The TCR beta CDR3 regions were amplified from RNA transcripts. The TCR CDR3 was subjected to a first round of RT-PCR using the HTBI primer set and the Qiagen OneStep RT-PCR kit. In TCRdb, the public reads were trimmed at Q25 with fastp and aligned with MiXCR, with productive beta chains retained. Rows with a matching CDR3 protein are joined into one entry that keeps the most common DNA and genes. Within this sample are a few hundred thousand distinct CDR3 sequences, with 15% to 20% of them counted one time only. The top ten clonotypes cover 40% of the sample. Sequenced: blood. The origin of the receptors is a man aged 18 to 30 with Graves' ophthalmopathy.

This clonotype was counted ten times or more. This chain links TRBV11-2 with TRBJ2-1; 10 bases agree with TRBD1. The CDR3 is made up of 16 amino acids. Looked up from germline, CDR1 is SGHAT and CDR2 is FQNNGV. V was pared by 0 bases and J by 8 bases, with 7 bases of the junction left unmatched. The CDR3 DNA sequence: TGTGCCAGCAGCTTAGATCTTGGGACAGGGGACTATGAGCAGTTCTTC. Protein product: CASSLDLGTGDYEQFF.

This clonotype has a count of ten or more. CDR3 region: CASRRTGGSEQYF. The DNA of the CDR3 is TGTGCCAGCAGACGAACAGGGGGAAGCGAGCAGTACTTC. The chain recombines TRBV12-3 or TRBV12-4 with TRBJ2-7; 8 bases match TRBD1. This CDR3 comprises 13 residues. Trimming cost V 6 bases and J 6 bases; bases outside gene matches: 7.

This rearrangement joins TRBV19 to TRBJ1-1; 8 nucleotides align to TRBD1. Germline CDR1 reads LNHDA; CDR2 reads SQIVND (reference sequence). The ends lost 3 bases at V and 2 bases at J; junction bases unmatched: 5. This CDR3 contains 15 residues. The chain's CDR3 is CASSILSGGNTEAFF. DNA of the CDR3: TGTGCCAGTAGTATCCTATCAGGGGGCAACACTGAAGCTTTCTTT.

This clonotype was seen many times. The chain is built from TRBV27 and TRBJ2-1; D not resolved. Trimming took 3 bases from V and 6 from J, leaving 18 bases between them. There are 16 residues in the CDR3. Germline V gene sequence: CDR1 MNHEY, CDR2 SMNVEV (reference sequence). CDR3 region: CASSFLPRQWGNEQFF. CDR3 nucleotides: TGTGCCAGCAGTTTCCTACCGCGGCAGTGGGGCAATGAGCAGTTCTTC.

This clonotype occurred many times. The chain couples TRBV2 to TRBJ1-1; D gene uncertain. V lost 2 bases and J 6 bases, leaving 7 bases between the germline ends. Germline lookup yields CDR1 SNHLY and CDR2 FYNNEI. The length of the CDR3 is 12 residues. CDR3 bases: TGTGCCAGCAGTGAATCGGTTTCTGAAGCTTTCTTT. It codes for CASSESVSEAFF.

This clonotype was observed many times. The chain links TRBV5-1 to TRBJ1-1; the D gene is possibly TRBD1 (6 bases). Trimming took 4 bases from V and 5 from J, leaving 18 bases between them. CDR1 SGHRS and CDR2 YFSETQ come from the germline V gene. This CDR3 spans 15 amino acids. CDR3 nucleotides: TGCGCCAGCAGCCCCCGTGGACAGATTGGGACTGAAGCTTTCTTT. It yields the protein CASSPRGQIGTEAFF.

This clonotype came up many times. The CDR3 loop reads CASSQDTGHSTDTQYF. CDR3 nucleotide sequence: TGTGCCAGCAGCCAAGATACAGGGCATAGCACAGATACGCAGTATTTT. The chain joins TRBV3-1 to TRBJ2-3, with D possibly being TRBD1 (6 bases). Germline V gene sequence: CDR1 LGHDT, CDR2 YNNKEL (reference sequence). The CDR3 totals 16 residues. Trimming took 0 bases from V and 0 from J, leaving 10 bases between them.

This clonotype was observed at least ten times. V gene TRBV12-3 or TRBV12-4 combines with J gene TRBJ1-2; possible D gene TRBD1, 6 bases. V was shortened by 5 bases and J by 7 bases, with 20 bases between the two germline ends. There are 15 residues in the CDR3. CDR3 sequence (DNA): TGTGCCAGCAGTATGAGGGGGGCCAACTATGTTGGCTACACCTTC. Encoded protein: CASSMRGANYVGYTF.

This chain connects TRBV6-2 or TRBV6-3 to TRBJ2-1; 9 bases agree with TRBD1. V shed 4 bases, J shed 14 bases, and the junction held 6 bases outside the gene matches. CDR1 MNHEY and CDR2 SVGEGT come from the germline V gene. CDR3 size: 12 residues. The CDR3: CASSSPDRGKFF. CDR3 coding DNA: TGTGCCAGCAGTTCCCCTGACAGGGGGAAGTTCTTC.

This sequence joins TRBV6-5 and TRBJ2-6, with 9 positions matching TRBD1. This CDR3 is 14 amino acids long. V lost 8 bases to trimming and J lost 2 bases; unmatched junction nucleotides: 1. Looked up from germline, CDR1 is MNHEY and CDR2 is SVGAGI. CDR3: CASRTGAGANVLTF. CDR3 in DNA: TGTGCCAGCCGGACAGGGGCTGGGGCCAACGTCCTGACTTTC.